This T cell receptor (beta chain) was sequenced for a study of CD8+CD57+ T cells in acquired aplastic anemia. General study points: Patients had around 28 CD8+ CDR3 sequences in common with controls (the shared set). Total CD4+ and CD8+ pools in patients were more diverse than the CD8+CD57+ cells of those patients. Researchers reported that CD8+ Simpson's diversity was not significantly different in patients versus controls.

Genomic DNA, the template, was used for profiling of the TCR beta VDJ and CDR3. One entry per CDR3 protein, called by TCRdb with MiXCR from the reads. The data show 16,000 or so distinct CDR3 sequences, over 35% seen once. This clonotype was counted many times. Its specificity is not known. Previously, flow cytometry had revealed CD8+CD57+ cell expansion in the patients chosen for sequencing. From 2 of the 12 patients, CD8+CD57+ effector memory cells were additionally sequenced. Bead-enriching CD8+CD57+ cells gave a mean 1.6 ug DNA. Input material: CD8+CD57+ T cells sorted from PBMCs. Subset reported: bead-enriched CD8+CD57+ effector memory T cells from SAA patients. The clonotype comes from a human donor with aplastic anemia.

In DNA, the CDR3 is TGCGCCAGCAGTAGGTGGGCGGCCGGGACAGTTACTTACGAGCAGTACTTC. It translates to CASSRWAAGTVTYEQYF. V is TRBV10-2 and J is TRBJ2-7; 7 bases align to TRBD1. Germline V gene sequence: CDR1 WSHSY, CDR2 SAAADI. Germline trimming cut 5 bases from V and 4 bases from J; bases unmatched to any gene: 17. This CDR3 spans 17 amino acids.